Shown below are 20 T cell receptor beta chains from a single sample sequenced in a study of shared clonotypes between healthy human individuals. The table came from immunoSEQ multiplex PCR; TCRdb's copy has only in-frame clones and leaves some out. The table has over a million clones, approximately 97% seen once. What was sequenced was naive CD4+ T cells sorted from blood. Subset specified: CD45RA+ positively selected. The receptor set was obtained from a man younger than 40 in good health.

This clone was seen a single time. The V and J genes are TRBV18 and TRBJ1-2; D might be TRBD1 (6 bases). V lost 3 bases and J 6 bases, leaving 14 bases between the germline ends. CDR1 KGHSH and CDR2 LQKENI come from the germline V gene. This CDR3 is built from 14 residues. The CDR3 reads CASSPPGQPDGYTF. The CDR3 DNA reads as TGTGCCAGCTCACCTCCGGGACAACCAGATGGCTACACCTTC.

J is TRBJ1-5 and V is TRBV5-6; 7 bases agree with TRBD1. The ends lost 0 bases at V and 2 bases at J; junction bases unmatched: 5. In germline, CDR1 is SGHDT, CDR2 YYEEEE. The length of the CDR3 is 16 residues. In DNA form, the CDR3 reads TGTGCCAGCAGCTTGGCGGGGACAGCCGGCAATCAGCCCCAGCATTTT. It specifies CASSLAGTAGNQPQHF. Supplemented by reference TRBV5-6 and TRBJ1-5, the full variable domain reads DAGVTQSPTHLIKTRGQQVTLRCSPKSGHDTVSWYQQALGQGPQFIFQYYEEEERQRGNFPDRFSGHQFPNYSSELNVNALLLGDSALYLCASSLAGTAGNQPQHFGDGTRLSIL.

This chain joins TRBV18 and TRBJ2-6; D remains ambiguous. The germline V gene has CDR1 KGHSH and CDR2 LQKENI. Trimming took off 2 bases at V and 4 bases at J, with 9 bases between the two ends. CDR3 length equals 15 residues. The CDR3 region is CASSPKGLGANVLTF. CDR3 nucleotides: TGTGCCAGCTCACCAAAAGGGTTAGGGGCCAACGTCCTGACTTTC.

V is TRBV19 and J is TRBJ2-3; D might be TRBD1 (6 bases). The CDR3 totals 13 residues. Trimming cost V 4 bases and J 2 bases, with 7 bases left between them. Germline-derived CDR1 and CDR2 are LNHDA and SQIVND (reference sequence). In nucleotides, the CDR3 is TGTGCCAGTAGTAGGGGACACACAGATACGCAGTATTTT. Its translation is CASSRGHTDTQYF.

V gene TRBV7-8 combines with J gene TRBJ2-7; TRBD1 aligns across 10 bases. The ends lost 2 bases at V and 12 bases at J; junction bases unmatched: 7. Germline V lookup: CDR1 SGHVS, CDR2 FQNEAQ. CDR3 length: 13 residues. CDR3 sequence: CASSLTPGQGRYF. The DNA for the CDR3 is TGTGCCAGCAGCTTAACCCCGGGACAGGGGCGGTACTTC.

The chain carries TRBV5-1 and TRBJ2-5; possibly TRBD2 for D (5 bases). The CDR3 has 14 residues. Germline CDR1 is SGHRS and CDR2 is YFSETQ. Trimming cost V 2 bases and J 3 bases, with 11 bases left between them. This chain's CDR3 is CASSLVLAKETQYF. The CDR3 nucleotides read TGCGCCAGCAGCTTAGTCCTAGCAAAAGAGACCCAGTACTTC.

The gene calls are TRBV19 and TRBJ2-1, with 8 nucleotides matching TRBD2. The length of the CDR3 is 15 residues. The ends lost 4 bases at V and 4 bases at J; junction bases unmatched: 6. CDR1 LNHDA and CDR2 SQIVND come from the germline V gene (reference sequence). CDR3 sequence reads: CASSRPGLEYNEQFF. As DNA, the CDR3 is TGTGCCAGTAGTAGACCGGGACTAGAGTACAATGAGCAGTTCTTC.

This sequence joins TRBV28 and TRBJ2-5; a possible D gene is TRBD1 (6 bases). Germline lookup yields CDR1 MDHEN and CDR2 SYDVKM. Trimming took 6 bases from V and 4 from J, leaving 12 bases between them. CDR3 length: 13 residues. The CDR3 sequence: CASRTGTGETQYF. In nucleotides, the CDR3 is TGTGCCAGCAGAACAGGGACGGGAGAGACCCAGTACTTC. Variable domain in full (rest from reference TRBV28 and TRBJ2-5): DVKVTQSSRYLVKRTGEKVFLECVQDMDHENMFWYRQDPGLGLRLIYFSYDVKMKEKGDIPEGYSVSREKKERFSLILESASTNQTSMYLCASRTGTGETQYFGPGTRLLVL.

This chain connects TRBV7-6 to TRBJ2-3, with D perhaps matching TRBD2 (6 bases). The CDR3 covers 16 residues. Germline CDR1 SGHVS, CDR2 FNYEAQ. V shed 2 bases and J shed 1 base, with 13 bases lying between them. CDR3 coding DNA: TGTGCCAGCAGCTTACTAGCGAATCCCCGCACAGATACGCAGTATTTT. Translating it yields CASSLLANPRTDTQYF.

This chain uses TRBV18 with TRBJ1-2; no definite D call. The CDR3 is made up of 13 amino acids. V lost 4 bases and J lost 3, with 9 bases in between. CDR1 is KGHSH, CDR2 LQKENI, per germline. The CDR3 region has the DNA TGTGCCAGCTCACGGGAGTCGGACTATGGCTACACCTTC. As protein: CASSRESDYGYTF. Looking up the rest from reference TRBV18 and TRBJ1-2 gives the full variable domain: NAGVMQNPRHLVRRRGQEARLRCSPMKGHSHVYWYRQLPEEGLKFMVYLQKENIIDESGMPKERFSAEFPKEGPSILRIQQVVRGDSAAYFCASSRESDYGYTFGSGTRLTVV.

To note about this clone: Additional DNA sequences in this sample encode the identical CDR3. The genes are TRBV27 and TRBJ2-1, with D tentatively TRBD2 (6 bases). This CDR3 is built from 16 residues. Per the germline V gene, CDR1 is MNHEY and CDR2 is SMNVEV (reference sequence). The V gene lost 4 bases and the J gene lost 4 bases, with 17 bases spanning the gap. The CDR3 loop reads CASSSPTGTLYNEQFF. DNA for the CDR3: TGTGCCAGCAGTTCTCCCACCGGGACTTTATACAATGAGCAGTTCTTC.

The rearrangement joins TRBV11-2 to TRBJ2-7; TRBD2 is a possible D gene (6 bases). Per germline, CDR1 SGHAT and CDR2 FQNNGV. The V and J ends lost 3 bases and 6 bases respectively, with 9 bases between them. The CDR3 loop spans 12 amino acids. The CDR3 DNA sequence: TGTGCCAGCAGCTTTGGGGGGAGCGAGCAGTACTTC. It translates to CASSFGGSEQYF.

This clone was seen a single time. This sample also contains other DNA sequences that code for the same CDR3. This chain uses TRBV5-6 with TRBJ2-5; no clear D. Trimming stripped 2 bases from V and 3 bases from J, with 5 bases between. From germline, CDR1 is SGHDT and CDR2 YYEEEE. This CDR3 is 12 amino acids long. In DNA form, the CDR3 reads TGTGCCAGCAGCTTAACCAAAGAGACCCAGTACTTC. Translating it yields CASSLTKETQYF. Full variable domain (outside the CDR3, taken from reference TRBV5-6 and TRBJ2-5): DAGVTQSPTHLIKTRGQQVTLRCSPKSGHDTVSWYQQALGQGPQFIFQYYEEEERQRGNFPDRFSGHQFPNYSSELNVNALLLGDSALYLCASSLTKETQYFGPGTRLLVL.

The genes are TRBV9 and TRBJ1-1; TRBD1 might be the D (6 bases). This CDR3 is built from 14 residues. Trimming took 0 bases from V and 6 from J, leaving 12 bases between them. The germline CDR1 and CDR2 sequences are SGDLS and YYNGEE. CDR3 loop: CASSVAAGASEAFF. The CDR3 DNA is TGTGCCAGCAGCGTAGCGGCAGGGGCTTCTGAAGCTTTCTTT.

This chain uses TRBV2 with TRBJ2-1; 7 bases match TRBD2. V shed 7 bases, J shed 4 bases, and the junction held 7 bases outside the gene matches. The CDR3 has 14 residues. Germline CDR1 SNHLY, CDR2 FYNNEI. CDR3: CASNREAGYNEQFF. The CDR3 DNA follows: TGTGCCAGCAACCGGGAGGCGGGATACAATGAGCAGTTCTTC.

This chain uses TRBV5-1 with TRBJ2-3; D not certain. The V gene's germline CDR1 is SGHRS and CDR2 YFSETQ. The CDR3 runs to 13 residues. The ends were cut back, 5 bases at V and 2 bases at J, with 9 bases in the middle. CDR3 amino acids: CASRRDYTDTQYF. The DNA of the CDR3 is TGCGCCAGCAGGAGAGATTACACAGATACGCAGTATTTT.

The chain links TRBV10-3 to TRBJ2-7, with 7 bases lining up with TRBD1. V dropped 4 bases and J dropped 4; count of bases not matched to a gene: 10. This CDR3 has 15 amino acids. The germline CDR1 and CDR2 sequences are ENHRY and SYGVKD. The CDR3 region is CAISGMRGQVYEQYF. DNA of the CDR3: TGTGCCATCAGTGGGATGAGGGGGCAGGTTTACGAGCAGTACTTC.

The CDR3 nucleotides read TGTGCCAGCAGTTTTCCTGGGCGTAATGAGCAGTTCTTC. This translates into CASSFPGRNEQFF. The gene calls are TRBV27 and TRBJ2-1; no clear D. Trimming shortened V by 3 bases and J by 7 bases, and 10 bases separated the two germline ends. From germline, CDR1 is MNHEY and CDR2 SMNVEV (reference sequence). CDR3 length equals 13 residues.

The rearrangement joins TRBV12-2 to TRBJ2-1; TRBD2 is the table's D call, not checked against the DNA. TRBV12-2 is an annotated pseudogene. The CDR3 loop spans 16 amino acids. The DNA for the CDR3 is TGTGCAAGTCGCTATAGGGAGCGTCACTCCTACAATGAGCAGTTCTTC. Translating gives CASRYRERHSYNEQFF.

Concerning this clone: Additional DNA sequences in this sample encode the identical CDR3. The CDR3 spells CASSLAGNYGYTF. The CDR3 nucleotides read TGTGCCAGCAGCTTAGCGGGGAACTATGGCTACACCTTC. The rearrangement links TRBV11-2 to TRBJ1-2; D unclear. Trimming removed 1 base at V and 2 bases at J, with 5 bases between. Germline lookup yields CDR1 SGHAT and CDR2 FQNNGV. The CDR3 sequence is 13 residues long.